This T cell receptor beta chain originates from a study of Ad26.COV2.S vaccination and SARS-CoV-2 variants (dated by TCRdb to the early 2020s). In terms of the full investigation: Vaccine-arm donors were drawn from COV1001, a multicentre, randomized, double-blind, placebo-controlled phase I-IIa trial of Ad26.COV2.S in healthy adults. Participants in the trial were split at random into five groups of five each, receiving low-dose or high-dose Ad26.COV2.S once or twice, or else placebo on both occasions. Ad26.COV2.S was given intramuscularly at 5x10^10 or 1x10^11 viral particles, as a single shot or as two shots 56 days apart. The specificity and breadth of SARS-CoV-2-reactive T cell receptors after Ad26.COV2.S vaccination were assessed by TCRbeta repertoire sequencing. Investigators did not know the trial group allocation while performing experiments and assessing outcomes. The TCR-sequenced set comprised around 32 samples: approximately 20 Ad26.COV2.S vaccine recipients, 5 placebo recipients and 8 SARS-CoV-2 convalescent individuals.

Interpreted using the paper, the treatment or condition label stands for: some 19 received Ad26.COV2.S at low or high dose, single or two shots; roughly five received placebo; per-sample allocation not given. Repertoires of vaccine and placebo recipients were sequenced from samples collected on day 63 after the first injection. Cohort 1b enrolled roughly 25 adults aged 18-55 years at a single site in Boston, USA, between 29 July and 7 August 2020. As a vaccine, Ad26.COV2.S was a replication-incompetent adenovirus type 26 vector that expressed a prefusion-stabilized SARS-CoV-2 spike protein derived from the original Wuhan strain. CDR3 length: 14 amino acids, cysteine to phenylalanine. The read is trimmed to its CDR3 DNA, 42 bases read in frame from base 1. CDR1 and CDR2 were assigned from the germline V gene as MDHEN and SYDVKM. V loses 3 bases of germline sequence and J loses 5 bases, and the interval between the two ends is 12 bases.

For this clone: What this receptor recognizes is not known. No base quality information exists; no much larger clone differs at one position.

The immunoSEQ Assay was used to sequence TCRbeta CDR3 regions. After extraction, genomic DNA underwent amplification by bias-controlled multiplex PCR, followed by high-throughput sequencing. In the source study's methods: To quantify the absolute abundance of every unique TCRbeta CDR3 region, sequences were collapsed and filtered. T cell fraction was estimated by normalization of TCRbeta template counts to usable DNA, with usable DNA being measured through amplification of reference genes present in all nucleated cells. Repertoire TCRs were annotated as SARS-CoV-2-specific by exact matching of V gene, CDR3 amino acid sequence and J gene to a known reactive TCR set. MIRA supplied the reference SARS-CoV-2 TCR set, which was filtered for enrichment in COVID-19-positive ImmuneCODE repertoires so that public or cross-reactive TCRs were removed. Using the MIRA antigens, annotated TCRs were further analysed by specific ORF or by position within an ORF. Breadth was defined as annotated unique rearrangements over total unique productive rearrangements; depth was the summed frequency of those rearrangements. Two-sided Wilcoxon rank-sum tests were used to compare TCR breadth between groups. TCRdb's version of the immuneACCESS table is confined to in-frame rearrangements and falls short of the full clone set. An unresolved V gene accounts for under half of the shortfall where checked; the remainder is of unknown origin. V, J and clone size reflect that table, while D and trimming were determined from the DNA. The sample table holds nearly 400,000 clones, of which about 88% were seen once. Around 2% of the sample comes from the top ten.

Beyond this particular receptor, the publication reports: It was noted by the authors that total T cell responses may have been underestimated by the TCR breadth and depth analyses. Compared with placebo recipients, Ad26.COV2.S recipients showed higher spike-specific TCR breadth (P = 0.0014). The study was not powered to compare responses between vaccine doses or regimens. After vaccination, substantial breadth of spike-specific CD8+ and CD4+ T cell responses was reported. Vaccine and placebo recipients had similar non-spike TCR breadth, a finding consistent with the vaccine containing only spike.

The receptor's source is a person between 18 and 65 years old who received the Ad26.COV2.S COVID-19 vaccine or a placebo. Sample: peripheral blood, taken in a trial of Ad26.COV2.S vaccine versus placebo. The chain joins TRBV28 to TRBJ2-3; TRBD2 could be the D gene, as 6 bases match. The nucleotide sequence is given as TGTGCCAGCAGTTTGGGAGGTATGGGAGATACGCAGTATTTT. Its protein reads: CASSLGGMGDTQYF.